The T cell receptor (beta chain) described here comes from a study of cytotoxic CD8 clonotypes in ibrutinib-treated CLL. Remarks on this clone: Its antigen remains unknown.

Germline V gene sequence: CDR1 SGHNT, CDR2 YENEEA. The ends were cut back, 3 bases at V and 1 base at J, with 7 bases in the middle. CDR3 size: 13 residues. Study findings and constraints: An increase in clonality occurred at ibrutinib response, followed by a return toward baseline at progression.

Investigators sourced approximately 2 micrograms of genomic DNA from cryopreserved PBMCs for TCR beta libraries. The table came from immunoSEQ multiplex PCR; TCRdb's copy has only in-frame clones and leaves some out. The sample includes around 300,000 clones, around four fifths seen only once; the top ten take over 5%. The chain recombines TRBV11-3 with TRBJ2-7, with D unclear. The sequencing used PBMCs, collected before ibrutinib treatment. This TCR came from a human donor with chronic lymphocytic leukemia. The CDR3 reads CASSFNRSYEQYF. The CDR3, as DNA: TGTGCCAGCAGCTTTAACAGATCCTACGAGCAGTACTTC.